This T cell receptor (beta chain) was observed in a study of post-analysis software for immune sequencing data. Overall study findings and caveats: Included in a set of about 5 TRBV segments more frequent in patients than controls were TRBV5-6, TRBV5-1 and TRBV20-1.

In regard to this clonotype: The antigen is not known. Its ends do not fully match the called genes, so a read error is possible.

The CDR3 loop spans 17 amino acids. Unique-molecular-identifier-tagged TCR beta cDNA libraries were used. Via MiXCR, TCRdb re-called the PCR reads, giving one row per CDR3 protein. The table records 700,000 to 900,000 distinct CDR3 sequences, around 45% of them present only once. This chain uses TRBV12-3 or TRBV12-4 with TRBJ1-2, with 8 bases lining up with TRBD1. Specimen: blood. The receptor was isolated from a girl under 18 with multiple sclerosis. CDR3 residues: CARSLAQGAGAAYGYTF. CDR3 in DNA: TGTGCCCGCAGTTTAGCGCAGGGGGCAGGGGCGGCCTATGGCTACACCTTC.